The 8 T cell receptor beta chains given below trace back to one sample, sequenced in a study of post-analysis software for immune sequencing data. Broader study findings: Among roughly 5 TRBV segments more frequent in patients than controls were TRBV5-6, TRBV5-1 and TRBV20-1.

Their recognized antigens are unknown. Tagging with unique molecular identifiers was a feature of the TCR beta cDNA libraries. MiXCR, applied by TCRdb to the PCR reads, yields one record per CDR3 protein. The sample carries some 370,000 distinct CDR3 sequences, roughly 30% recorded once. The sequenced material came from blood. These receptors were obtained from a girl under 18 with multiple sclerosis.

The CDR3 bases are TGCGCCAGCACCCCGACAGGGACCAACGAGCAGTACTTC. Translated: CASTPTGTNEQYF. V is TRBV5-1 and J is TRBJ2-7, with 7 bases lining up with TRBD1. The CDR3 totals 13 residues. V gave up 6 bases and J gave up 5 bases; unmatched junction bases: 8. CDR1 SGHRS and CDR2 YFSETQ come from the germline V gene.

This chain connects TRBV7-9 to TRBJ2-7; the D is unclear. The germline gives CDR1 SEHNR, CDR2 FQNEAQ (reference sequence). V was pared by 3 bases and J by 6 bases, with 15 bases between. This CDR3 has 14 residues. CDR3 in amino acids: CASSFDGPPSEQYF. CDR3 in DNA: TGTGCCAGCAGCTTTGATGGGCCCCCGAGCGAGCAGTACTTC. Drawing the rest from reference TRBV7-9 and TRBJ2-7, the complete variable domain is DTGVSQNPRHKITKRGQNVTFRCDPISEHNRLYWYRQTLGQGPEFLTYFQNEAQLEKSRLLSDRFSAERPKGSFSTLEIQRTEQGDSAMYLCASSFDGPPSEQYFGPGTRLTVT.

This clonotype appeared a few times. The chain links TRBV20-1 to TRBJ1-2; no clear D. The CDR3 has 13 amino acids. V dropped 6 bases and J dropped 0 bases, with 11 bases sitting between them. Germline assignment: CDR1 DFQATT and CDR2 SNEGSKA (reference sequence). CDR3 DNA sequence: TGCAGTGCCACGGGCGGAGCTAACTATGGCTACACCTTC. Its protein product is CSATGGANYGYTF.

This clonotype showed up many times. J is TRBJ2-3 and V is TRBV9; D unresolved. Trimming pared 4 bases from V and 6 bases from J, leaving 12 bases between. Germline assignment: CDR1 SGDLS and CDR2 YYNGEE. CDR3 size: 13 residues. The CDR3 DNA is TGTGCCAGCAGCATAAATCCTGGCGATACGCAGTATTTT. Translation: CASSINPGDTQYF.

This chain links TRBV7-9 with TRBJ2-5; TRBD2 agrees at 12 bases. The CDR3 is 16 amino acids. Trimming at V came to 6 bases and at J to 2 bases, leaving 7 bases not matched to a gene. CDR1 and CDR2 (germline): SEHNR, FQNEAQ (reference sequence). In nucleotides, the CDR3 is TGTGCCAGCAGTCCTACTAGCGGGGGGCCTCAAGAGACCCAGTACTTC. It specifies CASSPTSGGPQETQYF.

This clonotype was picked up a small number of times. The V gene is TRBV9, the J gene TRBJ1-2; D gene ambiguous. The V and J ends lost 0 bases and 6 bases respectively, with 3 bases between them. Germline-derived CDR1 and CDR2 are SGDLS and YYNGEE. CDR3 length equals 11 residues. CDR3 amino acids: CASSVGDGYTF. The CDR3 DNA reads TGTGCCAGCAGCGTAGGCGATGGCTACACCTTC.

The rearrangement joins TRBV28 to TRBJ1-2; maybe TRBD1 (6 bases). Trimming stripped 5 bases from V and 6 bases from J, with 19 bases between. CDR1 MDHEN and CDR2 SYDVKM come from the germline V gene. CDR3 length equals 15 residues. CDR3 amino acids: CASSLIAAGQHGYTF. The CDR3 DNA sequence: TGTGCCAGCAGTCTCATCGCGGCAGGACAGCATGGCTACACCTTC.

The chain recombines TRBV7-2 with TRBJ2-7, with D possibly being TRBD1 or TRBD2 (5 bases each). Gene TRBJ2-5 matches the end of the DNA better, so the J call may be wrong. Germline CDR1 and CDR2: SGHTA and FQGNSA. There are 14 residues in the CDR3. In DNA, the CDR3 is TGTGCCAGCAGCAAGGGACCCAACCAAGAGACCCAGTACTTC. It codes for CASSKGPNQETQYF.